Following are 27 T cell receptor beta chains from one sample sequenced in a study of OX40 agonist ivuxolimab in advanced cancers. TCRdb's copy holds only in-frame clones and misses some; the assay was immunoSEQ multiplex PCR. The table shows around 24,000 clones, with around 83% occurring only once. The sample here was CD4+ or CD8+ T cells sorted from blood, taken in a trial of the OX40 agonist ivuxolimab. The receptors were gathered from an adult with an advanced solid tumor such as melanoma, head and neck, liver or kidney cancer.

The chain combines TRBV2 with TRBJ1-5; D is ambiguous. CDR1 is SNHLY, CDR2 FYNNEI, per germline. This CDR3 is built from 15 residues. Between the trimmed V and J ends, which lost 1 base and 6 bases, there was a span of 13 bases. CDR3 DNA: TGTGCCAGCAGTGAAGAGGTGAGGGCGGGTCAGCCCCAGCATTTT. It codes for CASSEEVRAGQPQHF.

The gene calls are TRBV11-3 and TRBJ2-3, with D unclear. V dropped 3 bases and J dropped 6 bases, with 10 bases sitting between them. The CDR3 is 13 residues long. Germline CDR1 is SGHNT and CDR2 is YENEEA. The CDR3 DNA follows: TGTGCCAGCAGCTTCCTTAGATCTGATACGCAGTATTTT. Translation gives CASSFLRSDTQYF.

This clone was counted between two and nine times. This chain joins TRBV19 and TRBJ2-5; 11 bases map to TRBD2. Trimming removed 1 base from V and 5 bases from J; junction bases left unmatched: 3. CDR3 length equals 15 residues. Germline V gene sequence: CDR1 LNHDA, CDR2 SQIVND (reference sequence). The CDR3 reads CASSIASGRRETQYF. The CDR3 coding sequence is TGTGCCAGTAGTATAGCTAGCGGGAGGAGGGAGACCCAGTACTTC.

This clone was observed a handful of times. This chain's CDR3 is CSVESSTDTQYF. As DNA, the CDR3 is TGCAGCGTTGAGTCAAGCACAGATACGCAGTATTTT. The chain uses TRBV29-1 and TRBJ2-3; D not certain. Germline V gene sequence: CDR1 SQVTM, CDR2 ANQGSEA. CDR3 length: 12 amino acids. V was shortened by 3 bases and J by 0 bases, with 4 bases between the two germline ends.

V usage is TRBV19 and J usage is TRBJ1-4; D perhaps matches TRBD1 (5 bases). The CDR3 contains 14 residues. V was trimmed by 6 bases and J by 4 bases, leaving 12 bases between them. Looked up from germline, CDR1 is LNHDA and CDR2 is SQIVND (reference sequence). The CDR3 spells CASRSGGNNEKLFF. For the CDR3, the DNA is TGTGCCAGTAGGAGCGGGGGGAATAATGAAAAACTGTTTTTT.

This chain links TRBV6-5 with TRBJ2-5, with D hard to call. Germline lookup yields CDR1 MNHEY and CDR2 SVGAGI. V shed 5 bases and J shed 3 bases, with 10 bases lying between them. CDR3 length: 13 amino acids. The CDR3 DNA follows: TGTGCCAGCAGTCGGACGTTCAAAGAGACCCAGTACTTC. This codes for CASSRTFKETQYF.

The chain couples TRBV25-1 to TRBJ1-2; a possible D gene is TRBD1 (6 bases). Germline CDR1 is MGHDK and CDR2 is SYGVNS. Trimming shortened V by 6 bases and J by 9 bases, and 11 bases separated the two germline ends. The CDR3 runs to 11 residues. The CDR3 is CASRQGPRYTF. The CDR3 region has the DNA TGTGCCAGCAGGCAGGGGCCCCGCTACACCTTC.

CDR3 amino acids: CASSSQRGGEQYF. The CDR3 bases are TGTGCCAGCAGTTCCCAGAGGGGGGGCGAGCAGTACTTC. The rearrangement joins TRBV6-5 to TRBJ2-7, with TRBD2 as a possible D gene (7 bases). Trimming took off 4 bases at V and 6 bases at J, with 13 bases between the two ends. The CDR3 length is 13 residues. Germline V lookup: CDR1 MNHEY, CDR2 SVGAGI.

V is TRBV7-8 and J is TRBJ1-5; 7 nucleotides agree with TRBD1. V was pared by 5 bases and J by 2 bases, with 6 bases of the junction left unmatched. The CDR3 extends over 15 amino acids. CDR1 SGHVS and CDR2 FQNEAQ come from the germline V gene. DNA for the CDR3: TGTGCCAGCAGCGCCAGGGGGGATGGCAATCAGCCCCAGCATTTT. Translated: CASSARGDGNQPQHF.

The chain uses TRBV6-6 and TRBJ1-3; D gene uncertain. Germline assignment: CDR1 MNHNY and CDR2 SVGAGI (reference sequence). The V end lost 6 bases, the J end lost 0 bases, and 9 bases lay between the germline ends. There are 14 residues in the CDR3. The CDR3 spells CASRGLLSGNTIYF. The CDR3 DNA reads TGTGCCAGCAGAGGACTCCTCTCTGGAAACACCATATATTTT.

The rearrangement joins TRBV6-5 to TRBJ2-3, with no clear D. Trimming took off 4 bases at V and 2 bases at J, with 13 bases between the two ends. Germline V gene lookup returns CDR1 MNHEY and CDR2 SVGAGI. CDR3 size: 15 residues. CDR3 sequence (DNA): TGTGCCAGCAGTTCCCAACGCTCACTCACAGATACGCAGTATTTT. It encodes CASSSQRSLTDTQYF.

This sequence joins TRBV5-4 and TRBJ1-4, with a possible D match to TRBD1 (5 bases). The germline V gene encodes CDR1 SGHNT and CDR2 YYREEE (reference sequence). The CDR3 extends over 15 amino acids. Trimming removed 2 bases from V and 0 bases from J, with 8 bases in between. CDR3 sequence: CASSFGGATNEKLFF. CDR3 DNA sequence: TGTGCCAGCAGCTTTGGGGGGGCAACTAATGAAAAACTGTTTTTT.

This rearrangement joins TRBV25-1 to TRBJ2-7; tentative D call: TRBD2 (7 bases). Looked up from germline, CDR1 is MGHDK and CDR2 is SYGVNS. The CDR3 loop spans 15 amino acids. The V end lost 5 bases, the J end lost 1 base, and 15 bases lay between the germline ends. In DNA form, the CDR3 reads TGTGCCAGCAGTCTGGGGGGGGCCGAATCCTACGAGCAGTACTTC. Translation: CASSLGGAESYEQYF.

The chain employs TRBV5-8 and TRBJ2-3; TRBD1 matches 7 bases. Per the germline V gene, CDR1 is SGHTS and CDR2 is YDEGEE. The V segment lost 5 bases and the J segment 5 bases; nucleotides outside the gene matches: 5. The CDR3 runs to 13 residues. This CDR3 is CASRMTGRDTQYF. CDR3 in DNA: TGTGCCAGCAGGATGACAGGGCGAGATACGCAGTATTTT.

About this clone: Other DNA sequences within the sample encode an identical CDR3. The CDR3 protein is CSVDGKGGADTQYF. The CDR3 nucleotides read TGCAGCGTTGACGGAAAGGGAGGCGCAGATACGCAGTATTTT. V gene TRBV29-1 combines with J gene TRBJ2-3; D is possibly TRBD2 (6 bases). Germline V lookup: CDR1 SQVTM, CDR2 ANQGSEA. Deletions cut 3 bases from V and 4 bases from J, with 14 bases between. This CDR3 has 14 residues.

CDR3 DNA: TGTGCCAGCGTCTGGGTCCGAGACACCGGGGAGCTGTTTTTT. Amino acid sequence: CASVWVRDTGELFF. V and J are TRBV6-1 and TRBJ2-2; D gene uncertain. Germline CDR1 and CDR2: MNHNS and SASEGT. Deletions cut 8 bases from V and 3 bases from J, with 13 bases between. The length of the CDR3 is 14 residues.

The chain couples TRBV10-3 to TRBJ2-1, with 8 bases identical to TRBD2. Germline CDR1 reads ENHRY; CDR2 reads SYGVKD. Losses at the gene ends were 2 bases for V and 12 bases for J; bases not matched to a gene: 6. The CDR3 has 13 amino acids. The CDR3 here is CAISEVSSGRQFF. The CDR3, as DNA: TGTGCCATCAGTGAGGTCTCCAGCGGGAGGCAGTTCTTC.

This rearrangement joins TRBV15 to TRBJ1-5; D ambiguous. CDR3 length equals 15 residues. Trimming removed 1 base from V and 4 bases from J, with 11 bases in between. Germline CDR1 reads LNHNV; CDR2 reads YYDKDF (reference sequence). This CDR3 is CATSRAAGVNQPQHF. CDR3 bases: TGTGCCACCAGCAGAGCCGCCGGGGTAAATCAGCCCCAGCATTTT.

This rearrangement joins TRBV7-8 to TRBJ2-3; TRBD2 is a possible D gene (5 bases). Trimming left V 5 bases short and J 14 bases short, with 17 bases between. In germline, CDR1 is SGHVS, CDR2 FQNEAQ. The CDR3 contains 12 residues. CDR3 sequence reads: CASSRATSGRYF. CDR3 in DNA: TGTGCCAGCAGCCGGGCAACTAGTGGTCGGTATTTT.

The chain joins TRBV11-1 to TRBJ2-7, with 7 nucleotides matching TRBD2. Per the germline V gene, CDR1 is SGHAT and CDR2 is FQDESV (reference sequence). CDR3 size: 14 residues. After removal of 8 bases from V and 5 bases from J, the junction contained 12 bases not matched to a gene. The CDR3 reads CASQTSRSLHEQYF. The CDR3 DNA follows: TGTGCCAGCCAGACTAGCCGGAGCCTCCACGAGCAGTACTTC.

This chain links TRBV18 with TRBJ2-7; 7 nucleotides agree with TRBD1. The CDR3 is 13 residues long. Losses at the gene ends were 6 bases for V and 5 bases for J; bases not matched to a gene: 7. In germline, CDR1 is KGHSH, CDR2 LQKENI. CDR3 nucleotides: TGTGCCAGCTCCCCTCTCCAGGGGGACGAGCAGTACTTC. Its protein product is CASSPLQGDEQYF.

V gene TRBV10-3 combines with J gene TRBJ1-2, with a weak D call TRBD1 (5 bases). Germline CDR1 reads ENHRY; CDR2 reads SYGVKD. The CDR3 runs to 14 residues. The V gene lost 6 bases and the J gene lost 8 bases, with 19 bases spanning the gap. This CDR3 reads CAISEPGGEEGYTF. Written as DNA, the CDR3 is TGTGCCATCAGCGAACCGGGAGGGGAGGAGGGCTACACCTTC.

This clone turned up a few times. The chain employs TRBV19 and TRBJ1-3; a possible D gene is TRBD1 (5 bases). This CDR3 is built from 16 residues. Looked up from germline, CDR1 is LNHDA and CDR2 is SQIVND (reference sequence). V dropped 9 bases and J dropped 4 bases, with 22 bases sitting between them. In nucleotides, the CDR3 is TGTGCCAGCAAGCGTCCGGGACTCCAATCCGGAAACACCATATATTTT. Its translation: CASKRPGLQSGNTIYF.

The chain uses TRBV5-1 and TRBJ2-3; 8 bases agree with TRBD2. V was pared by 1 base and J by 3 bases, with 1 base of the junction left unmatched. The CDR3 totals 14 residues. Germline-derived CDR1 and CDR2 are SGHRS and YFSETQ. CDR3 sequence (DNA): TGCGCCAGCAGCTTGAGACTAGCGACAGATACGCAGTATTTT. Amino acids: CASSLRLATDTQYF.

The chain employs TRBV30 and TRBJ2-2, with 16 bases aligning to TRBD2. The ends lost 8 bases at V and 5 bases at J; junction bases unmatched: 5. Germline V gene sequence: CDR1 GTSNPN, CDR2 SVGIG (reference sequence). The CDR3 is 15 residues long. The CDR3: CAGTSGRARTGELFF. CDR3 DNA sequence: TGTGCCGGGACTAGCGGGAGGGCGAGGACCGGGGAGCTGTTTTTT.

This clone has a handful of counts. The rearrangement links TRBV7-2 to TRBJ1-2, with a tentative D call TRBD1 (5 bases). V gave up 5 bases and J gave up 8 bases, with 18 bases separating them. The germline gives CDR1 SGHTA, CDR2 FQGNSA. This CDR3 is 14 amino acids long. In nucleotides, the CDR3 is TGTGCCAGCAGCCCCCGGGACCCGGGAGGCGGCTACACCTTC. It yields the protein CASSPRDPGGGYTF.

The chain combines TRBV18 with TRBJ2-7; tentatively, D is TRBD2 (6 bases). The CDR3 is 19 residues long. V lost 2 bases and J 2 bases, leaving 25 bases between the germline ends. CDR1 KGHSH and CDR2 LQKENI come from the germline V gene. In DNA form, the CDR3 reads TGTGCCAGCTCACCAGGTCGGGGAGGAAGTGAAGACTATACCTACGAGCAGTACTTC. Translating it yields CASSPGRGGSEDYTYEQYF.